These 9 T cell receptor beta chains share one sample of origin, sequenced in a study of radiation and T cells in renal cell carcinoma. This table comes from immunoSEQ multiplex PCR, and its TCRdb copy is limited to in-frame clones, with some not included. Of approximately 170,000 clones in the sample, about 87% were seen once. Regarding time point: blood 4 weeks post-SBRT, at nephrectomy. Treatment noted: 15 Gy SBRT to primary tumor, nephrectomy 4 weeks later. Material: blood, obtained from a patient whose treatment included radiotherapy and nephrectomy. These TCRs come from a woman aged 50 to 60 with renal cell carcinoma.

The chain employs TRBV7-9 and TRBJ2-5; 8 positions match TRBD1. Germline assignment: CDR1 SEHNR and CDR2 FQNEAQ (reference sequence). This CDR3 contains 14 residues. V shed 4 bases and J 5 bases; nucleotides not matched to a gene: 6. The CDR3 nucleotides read TGTGCCAGCAGCTATGGACAGGGAACGGAGACCCAGTACTTC. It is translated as CASSYGQGTETQYF. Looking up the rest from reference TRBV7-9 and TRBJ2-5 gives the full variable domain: DTGVSQNPRHKITKRGQNVTFRCDPISEHNRLYWYRQTLGQGPEFLTYFQNEAQLEKSRLLSDRFSAERPKGSFSTLEIQRTEQGDSAMYLCASSYGQGTETQYFGPGTRLLVL.

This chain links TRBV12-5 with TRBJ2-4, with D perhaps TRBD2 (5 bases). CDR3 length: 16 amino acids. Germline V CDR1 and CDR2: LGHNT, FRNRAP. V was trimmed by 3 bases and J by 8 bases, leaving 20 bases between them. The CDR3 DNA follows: TGTGCTAGTGGTTTTTTTCCCGCCGGAGGCGTTGACATTCAGTACTTC. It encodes CASGFFPAGGVDIQYF.

The CDR3 loop is CSVEVGAGGTEAFF. The CDR3 DNA sequence: TGCAGCGTTGAAGTAGGGGCTGGAGGCACTGAAGCTTTCTTT. This chain uses TRBV29-1 with TRBJ1-1; tentative D call: TRBD1 (5 bases). V was trimmed by 1 base and J by 4 bases, leaving 13 bases between them. This CDR3 contains 14 residues. Germline CDR1 is SQVTM and CDR2 is ANQGSEA.

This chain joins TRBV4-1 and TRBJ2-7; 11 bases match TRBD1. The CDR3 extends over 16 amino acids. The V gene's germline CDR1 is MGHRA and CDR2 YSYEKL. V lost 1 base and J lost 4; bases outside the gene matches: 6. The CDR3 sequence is CASSQGTGGAVYEQYF. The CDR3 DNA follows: TGCGCCAGCAGCCAAGGGACAGGGGGCGCAGTATACGAGCAGTACTTC.

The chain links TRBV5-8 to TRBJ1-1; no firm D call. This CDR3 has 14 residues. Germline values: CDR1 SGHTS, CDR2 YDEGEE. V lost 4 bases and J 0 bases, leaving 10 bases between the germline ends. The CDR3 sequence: CASSLDLLNTEAFF. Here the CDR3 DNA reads TGTGCCAGCAGCCTCGACCTTCTGAACACTGAAGCTTTCTTT. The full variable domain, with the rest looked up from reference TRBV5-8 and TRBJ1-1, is EAGVTQSPTHLIKTRGQQATLRCSPISGHTSVYWYQQALGLGLQFLLWYDEGEERNRGNFPPRFSGRQFPNYSSELNVNALELEDSALYLCASSLDLLNTEAFFGQGTRLTVV.

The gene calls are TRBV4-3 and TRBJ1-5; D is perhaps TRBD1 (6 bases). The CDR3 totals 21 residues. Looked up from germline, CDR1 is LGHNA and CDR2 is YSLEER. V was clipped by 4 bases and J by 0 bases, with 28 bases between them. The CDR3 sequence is CASSLGAVQGPYTYSNQPQHF. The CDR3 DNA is TGCGCCAGCAGCCTCGGGGCGGTGCAGGGGCCCTACACTTATAGCAATCAGCCCCAGCATTTT.

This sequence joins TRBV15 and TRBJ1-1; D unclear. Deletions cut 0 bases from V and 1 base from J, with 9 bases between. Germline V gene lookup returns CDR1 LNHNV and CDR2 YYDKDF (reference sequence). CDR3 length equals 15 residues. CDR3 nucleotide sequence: TGTGCCACCAGCAGAGATGTAGGAGAGAACACTGAAGCTTTCTTT. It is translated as CATSRDVGENTEAFF.

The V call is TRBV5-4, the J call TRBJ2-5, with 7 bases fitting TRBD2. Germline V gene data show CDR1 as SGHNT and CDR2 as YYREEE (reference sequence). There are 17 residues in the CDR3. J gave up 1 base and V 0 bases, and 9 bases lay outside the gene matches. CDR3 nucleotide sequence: TGTGCCAGCAGCTTGGGGCTAGCGGTTATACCCCAAGAGACCCAGTACTTC. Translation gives CASSLGLAVIPQETQYF.

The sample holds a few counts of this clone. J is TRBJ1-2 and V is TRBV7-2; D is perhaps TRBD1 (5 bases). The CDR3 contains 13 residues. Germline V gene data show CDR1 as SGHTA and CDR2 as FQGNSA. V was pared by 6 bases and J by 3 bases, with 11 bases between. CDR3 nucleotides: TGTGCCAGCAGATCCACACAGGACTATGGCTACACCTTC. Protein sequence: CASRSTQDYGYTF.